Listed below are T cell receptor beta chains from one sample, sequenced in a study of blood T cell repertoires in COVID-19. Sequencing used immunoSEQ multiplex PCR; TCRdb keeps in-frame clones, though not all of them. The repertoire holds around 190,000 clones, with approximately 81% as singletons. Sequenced input: peripheral blood. The source of these receptors is a woman at least 80 years old with acute or convalescent COVID-19. The CDR3 runs from the conserved cysteine through the conserved F or W. The order of the fields is J gene, clone size, V gene, D gene, CDR3 DNA, CDR3 protein. A D gene is named only where the DNA matches it firmly. Where a row states a size, it is once, few, many or the class of an expanded clone; other rows omit it.

j_call: TRBJ1-2; clone_size: -; v_call: TRBV4-3; d_call: -; cdr3_nt: TGCGCCAGCAGCCAAGATTTCGTACGGGGTCCGTACGATGGCTACACCTTC; cdr3_aa: CASSQDFVRGPYDGYTF
j_call: TRBJ1-1; clone_size: -; v_call: TRBV2; d_call: TRBD1; cdr3_nt: TGTGCCAGCAGGGGGGACAGGAACACTGAAGCTTTCTTT; cdr3_aa: CASRGDRNTEAFF
j_call: TRBJ2-1; clone_size: -; v_call: TRBV6-5; d_call: -; cdr3_nt: TGTGCCAGCAGGAGACAGGCCTCCTACAATGAGCAGTTCTTC; cdr3_aa: CASRRQASYNEQFF
j_call: TRBJ1-2; clone_size: once; v_call: TRBV24-1; d_call: TRBD1; cdr3_nt: TGTGCCACCAGTGATGCGACAGGGGGCTACACCTTC; cdr3_aa: CATSDATGGYTF
j_call: TRBJ1-1; clone_size: -; v_call: TRBV18; d_call: -; cdr3_nt: TGTGCCAGCTCATCAGACAGGTTGAGGTTGGACACTGAAGCTTTCTTT; cdr3_aa: CASSSDRLRLDTEAFF
j_call: TRBJ2-1; clone_size: -; v_call: TRBV5-1; d_call: TRBD2; cdr3_nt: TGCGCCAGCAGCTCGGGACTAGCGGGAACTTCTCCCAATGAGCAGTTCTTC; cdr3_aa: CASSSGLAGTSPNEQFF
j_call: TRBJ2-5; clone_size: -; v_call: TRBV9; d_call: TRBD2; cdr3_nt: TGTGCCAGCTCTAGCGGGATGAAGGGGGGCCAAGAGACCCAGTACTTC; cdr3_aa: CASSSGMKGGQETQYF
j_call: TRBJ2-5; clone_size: -; v_call: TRBV5-4; d_call: -; cdr3_nt: TGTGCCAGCAGCTTTCAGCAAGAGACCCAGTACTTC; cdr3_aa: CASSFQQETQYF
j_call: TRBJ2-1; clone_size: -; v_call: TRBV7-2; d_call: -; cdr3_nt: TGTGCCAGCAGCTTAGTTCGTGGGACTCCGCTGGAGCAGTTCTTC; cdr3_aa: CASSLVRGTPLEQFF
j_call: TRBJ2-7; clone_size: -; v_call: TRBV2; d_call: TRBD1; cdr3_nt: TGTGCCAGCAGTGATCCTCGGGGGACAGGGCCAACGTTACCATCCTACGAGCAGTACTTC; cdr3_aa: CASSDPRGTGPTLPSYEQYF
j_call: TRBJ2-7; clone_size: -; v_call: TRBV19; d_call: TRBD2; cdr3_nt: TGTGCCAGTAGTGTGATACTAGCGGGAGGGCCAGACGAGCAGTACTTC; cdr3_aa: CASSVILAGGPDEQYF
j_call: TRBJ1-1; clone_size: -; v_call: TRBV18; d_call: -; cdr3_nt: TGTGCCAGCTCACTTCAGGCCTCCATGAACACTGAAGCTTTCTTT; cdr3_aa: CASSLQASMNTEAFF
j_call: TRBJ2-1; clone_size: -; v_call: TRBV4-3; d_call: -; cdr3_nt: TGCGCCAGCAGCCAAGTGGCGGAAGCCTACAATGAGCAGTTCTTC; cdr3_aa: CASSQVAEAYNEQFF
j_call: TRBJ1-1; clone_size: -; v_call: TRBV6-6; d_call: TRBD1; cdr3_nt: TGTGCCAGCAGTTACCTGACAGGGGTCACTGAAGCTTTCTTT; cdr3_aa: CASSYLTGVTEAFF
j_call: TRBJ1-5; clone_size: -; v_call: TRBV19; d_call: TRBD1; cdr3_nt: TGTGCCAGTAGGGGACAGATTATAGCAGGGGAGCCCCAGCATTTT; cdr3_aa: CASRGQIIAGEPQHF
j_call: TRBJ1-4; clone_size: -; v_call: TRBV18; d_call: -; cdr3_nt: TGTGCCAGCTCAGGAGGGACTAATGAAAAACTGTTTTTT; cdr3_aa: CASSGGTNEKLFF
j_call: TRBJ2-5; clone_size: -; v_call: TRBV14; d_call: -; cdr3_nt: TGTGCCAGCAGCCAAGTCAGCGGCGTTGGGGAGGCCCAGTACTTC; cdr3_aa: CASSQVSGVGEAQYF
j_call: TRBJ2-7; clone_size: -; v_call: TRBV12-3/TRBV12-4; d_call: -; cdr3_nt: TGTGCCAGCAGTCCATTCACAGGCGAGCAGTACTTC; cdr3_aa: CASSPFTGEQYF
j_call: TRBJ2-2; clone_size: -; v_call: TRBV30; d_call: TRBD2; cdr3_nt: TGTGCCTGGAGTAGAGGACTAGGCGACACCGGGGAGCTGTTTTTT; cdr3_aa: CAWSRGLGDTGELFF
j_call: TRBJ2-3; clone_size: -; v_call: TRBV25-1; d_call: -; cdr3_nt: TGTGCCAGCAGTCAAGACGAGAGGGCGCAGTATTTT; cdr3_aa: CASSQDERAQYF
j_call: TRBJ2-3; clone_size: few; v_call: TRBV18; d_call: -; cdr3_nt: TGTGCCAGCTCTCCGTACGTCAGAGATACGCAGTATTTT; cdr3_aa: CASSPYVRDTQYF
j_call: TRBJ1-1; clone_size: -; v_call: TRBV6-5; d_call: -; cdr3_nt: TGTGCCAGCAGGGGGGGGCACACTGAAGCTTTCTTT; cdr3_aa: CASRGGHTEAFF
j_call: TRBJ1-1; clone_size: -; v_call: TRBV11-2; d_call: -; cdr3_nt: TGTGCCAGCAGCTTAGCGTGGGGGCTTGAAGCTTTCTTT; cdr3_aa: CASSLAWGLEAFF
j_call: TRBJ1-6; clone_size: -; v_call: TRBV10-2; d_call: -; cdr3_nt: TGCGCCAGCGGCAGCTCCTATAATTCACCCCTCCACTTT; cdr3_aa: CASGSSYNSPLHF
j_call: TRBJ2-1; clone_size: once; v_call: TRBV7-8; d_call: TRBD2; cdr3_nt: TGTGCCAGCAGCTTACCGGGAGGGCCACACAATGAGCAGTTCTTC; cdr3_aa: CASSLPGGPHNEQFF
j_call: TRBJ1-5; clone_size: -; v_call: TRBV30; d_call: TRBD1; cdr3_nt: TGTGCCTGGACTCCTGCTGACAGGGGAAATCAGCCCCAGCATTTT; cdr3_aa: CAWTPADRGNQPQHF
j_call: TRBJ2-3; clone_size: -; v_call: TRBV19; d_call: -; cdr3_nt: TGTGCCAGTCGCCGGGAACTTCTCACAGATACGCAGTATTTT; cdr3_aa: CASRRELLTDTQYF
j_call: TRBJ1-4; clone_size: -; v_call: TRBV18; d_call: -; cdr3_nt: TGTGCCAGCTCACCACGAAGGGGCGCCGAAAAACTGTTTTTT; cdr3_aa: CASSPRRGAEKLFF
j_call: TRBJ2-5; clone_size: -; v_call: TRBV6-5; d_call: TRBD1; cdr3_nt: TGTGCCAGCATCAGACAGGGGCGGGAGACCCAGTACTTC; cdr3_aa: CASIRQGRETQYF
j_call: TRBJ1-1; clone_size: once; v_call: TRBV14; d_call: -; cdr3_nt: TGTGCCAGCAGCCTCAGGGGAAACACTGAAGCTTTCTTT; cdr3_aa: CASSLRGNTEAFF
j_call: TRBJ1-2; clone_size: -; v_call: TRBV7-9; d_call: -; cdr3_nt: TGTGCCAGCAGCTTAAGGACACCACCAGACTATGGCTACACCTTC; cdr3_aa: CASSLRTPPDYGYTF
j_call: TRBJ2-1; clone_size: -; v_call: TRBV19; d_call: -; cdr3_nt: TGTGCCAGTAGTATGGGGGGACAGAGATACAATGAGCAGTTCTTC; cdr3_aa: CASSMGGQRYNEQFF
j_call: TRBJ2-1; clone_size: -; v_call: TRBV7-2; d_call: TRBD2; cdr3_nt: TGTGCCAGCAGCTACTCCGGGACTAGCGATGAGCAGTTCTTC; cdr3_aa: CASSYSGTSDEQFF
j_call: TRBJ2-7; clone_size: -; v_call: TRBV3-1/TRBV3-2; d_call: TRBD2; cdr3_nt: TGTGCCAGCAGCCCTAGCGGGAGGTCTTACGAGCAGTACTTC; cdr3_aa: CASSPSGRSYEQYF
j_call: TRBJ2-7; clone_size: -; v_call: TRBV10-3; d_call: -; cdr3_nt: TGTGCCATCAGCTCCTTCCCCGGGGGTAGGGGCGAGCAGTACTTC; cdr3_aa: CAISSFPGGRGEQYF
j_call: TRBJ1-2; clone_size: -; v_call: TRBV28; d_call: TRBD1; cdr3_nt: TGTGCCAGCAGCATAGACAGGGATTATGGCTACACCTTC; cdr3_aa: CASSIDRDYGYTF
j_call: TRBJ2-3; clone_size: -; v_call: TRBV27; d_call: -; cdr3_nt: TGTGCCAGCAGGAGAGTCTCCTCAATCACAGATACGCAGTATTTT; cdr3_aa: CASRRVSSITDTQYF
j_call: TRBJ1-6; clone_size: -; v_call: TRBV4-3; d_call: -; cdr3_nt: TGCGCCAGCAGCCAAGGGTCTGGACAGCTGAGCTCCTATAATTCACCCCTCCACTTT; cdr3_aa: CASSQGSGQLSSYNSPLHF
j_call: TRBJ1-6; clone_size: -; v_call: TRBV27; d_call: -; cdr3_nt: TGTGCCAGCATGAAGGGGCCCTATAATTCACCCCTCCACTTT; cdr3_aa: CASMKGPYNSPLHF
j_call: TRBJ1-5; clone_size: -; v_call: TRBV19; d_call: -; cdr3_nt: TGTGCCAGTAGTATGAGGAGGGATCAGCCCCAGCATTTT; cdr3_aa: CASSMRRDQPQHF
j_call: TRBJ2-7; clone_size: -; v_call: TRBV27; d_call: -; cdr3_nt: TGTGCCAGCAGTCCAGTATCCCCCTACGAGCAGTACTTC; cdr3_aa: CASSPVSPYEQYF
j_call: TRBJ1-5; clone_size: -; v_call: TRBV28; d_call: -; cdr3_nt: TGTGCCAGCAGTTTGGGGGGGGTATTCCAGCCCCAGCATTTT; cdr3_aa: CASSLGGVFQPQHF
j_call: TRBJ2-7; clone_size: -; v_call: TRBV19; d_call: -; cdr3_nt: TGTGCCAGTAGTTCCAGGACACACTACGAGCAGTACTTC; cdr3_aa: CASSSRTHYEQYF
j_call: TRBJ2-3; clone_size: once; v_call: TRBV15; d_call: -; cdr3_nt: TGTGCCACCAGCAGAGGGTTGGCACGGGACACAGATACGCAGTATTTT; cdr3_aa: CATSRGLARDTDTQYF
j_call: TRBJ2-5; clone_size: -; v_call: TRBV27; d_call: -; cdr3_nt: TGTGCCAGCAGTTTATTCATAAAAGAGGGGGTGGAGACCCAGTACTTC; cdr3_aa: CASSLFIKEGVETQYF
j_call: TRBJ2-1; clone_size: -; v_call: TRBV9; d_call: TRBD2; cdr3_nt: TGTGCCAGCAGCCCAACTAGCGGGGCCGACAATGAGCAGTTCTTC; cdr3_aa: CASSPTSGADNEQFF
j_call: TRBJ2-1; clone_size: -; v_call: TRBV7-6; d_call: TRBD2; cdr3_nt: TGTGCCAGCAGCTCTAGACCGCCTAGCGGGAGACTAACCTACAATGAGCAGTTCTTC; cdr3_aa: CASSSRPPSGRLTYNEQFF
j_call: TRBJ1-5; clone_size: few; v_call: TRBV6-2/TRBV6-3; d_call: -; cdr3_nt: TGTGCCAGCAGCCACAGTAGGCAGCCCCAGCATTTT; cdr3_aa: CASSHSRQPQHF
j_call: TRBJ2-3; clone_size: once; v_call: TRBV18; d_call: -; cdr3_nt: TGTGCCAGCTCAGGAGGGGAAGGGACAGATACGCAGTATTTT; cdr3_aa: CASSGGEGTDTQYF
j_call: TRBJ2-6; clone_size: -; v_call: TRBV6-5; d_call: -; cdr3_nt: TGTGCCAGCAGCAAAACAGGGTCTCGCGACGTCCTGACTTTC; cdr3_aa: CASSKTGSRDVLTF
j_call: TRBJ1-1; clone_size: once; v_call: TRBV7-6; d_call: TRBD1; cdr3_nt: TGTGCCAGCAGCTTTAGACAGGGGGCTGAAGCTTTCTTT; cdr3_aa: CASSFRQGAEAFF
j_call: TRBJ2-7; clone_size: few; v_call: TRBV5-1; d_call: TRBD2; cdr3_nt: TGCGCCAGCGGCGCCCTAGCGGGAGGGACCGAGCAGTACTTC; cdr3_aa: CASGALAGGTEQYF